The 5 T cell receptor beta chains below come from one sample, sequenced in a study of OX40 agonist ivuxolimab in advanced cancers. The protocol was immunoSEQ multiplex PCR, while the TCRdb copy is restricted to in-frame clones and leaves out a portion. The sample contains roughly 35,000 clones, 70% to 85% of which appear only once. The sample in question was CD4+ or CD8+ T cells sorted from blood, obtained in a trial of the OX40 agonist ivuxolimab. These receptors were collected from an adult with an advanced solid tumor such as melanoma, head and neck, liver or kidney cancer.

This rearrangement joins TRBV10-2 to TRBJ2-7; D remains unclear. Germline-derived CDR1 and CDR2 are WSHSY and SAAADI. Trimming left V 2 bases short and J 0 bases short, with 8 bases between. The CDR3 runs to 14 residues. The CDR3 coding sequence is TGCGCCAGCAGTGAGGCTCTCTTCTCCTACGAGCAGTACTTC. This codes for CASSEALFSYEQYF.

The rearrangement uses TRBV7-2 and TRBJ2-7; possibly TRBD1 for D (5 bases). The CDR3 consists of 13 residues. The germline CDR1 and CDR2 sequences are SGHTA and FQGNSA. V lost 2 bases and J 6 bases, leaving 11 bases between the germline ends. In DNA, the CDR3 is TGTGCCAGCAGCTTAAGTAGTAGGGGCGAGCAGTACTTC. It specifies CASSLSSRGEQYF.

J is TRBJ1-6 and V is TRBV15; 8 nucleotides align to TRBD1. Germline lookup yields CDR1 LNHNV and CDR2 YYDKDF (reference sequence). This CDR3 spans 16 amino acids. The ends lost 4 bases at V and 6 bases at J; junction bases unmatched: 8. This CDR3 reads CATSTLRTGPNSPLHF. Written as DNA, the CDR3 is TGTGCCACCAGCACACTCAGGACAGGGCCTAATTCACCCCTCCACTTT.

The chain links TRBV6-6 to TRBJ1-2, with D hard to call. The germline CDR1 and CDR2 sequences are MNHNY and SVGAGI (reference sequence). Trimming removed 7 bases at V and 4 bases at J, with 13 bases between. This CDR3 has 13 amino acids. CDR3 sequence (DNA): TGTGCCAGCACTCCGGACGGAACCTATGGCTACACCTTC. Protein: CASTPDGTYGYTF.

The V gene is TRBV30, the J gene TRBJ2-3; 7 nucleotides align to TRBD2. The CDR3 length is 15 residues. Germline CDR1 is GTSNPN and CDR2 is SVGIG (reference sequence). J gave up 7 bases and V 0 bases, and 10 bases lay outside the gene matches. The CDR3 bases are TGTGCCTGGAGTGTAGAGGCGGGGCGGGGGAATACGCAGTATTTT. Protein sequence: CAWSVEAGRGNTQYF. Supplemented by reference TRBV30 and TRBJ2-3, the full variable domain reads SQTIHQWPATLVQPVGSPLSLECTVEGTSNPNLYWYRQAAGRGLQLLFYSVGIGQISSEVPQNLSASRPQDRQFILSSKKLLLSDSGFYLCAWSVEAGRGNTQYFGPGTRLTVL.